The present entry profiles one T cell receptor beta chain with its context. Using immunoSEQ multiplex PCR, the repertoire was profiled, and TCRdb retains in-frame clones only, with some absent. The sample lists about 70,000 clones, 92% occurring once. The sample belongs to a study of OX40 agonist ivuxolimab in advanced cancers. Germline assignment: CDR1 ENHRY and CDR2 SYGVKD. J was trimmed by 5 bases and V by 6 bases; bases with no gene match: 8. The CDR3 spans 16 residues. The receptor was derived from an adult with an advanced solid tumor such as melanoma, head and neck, liver or kidney cancer. The J gene is TRBJ2-1, the V gene TRBV10-3; 12 nucleotides align to TRBD2. The sample in question was CD4+ or CD8+ T cells sorted from blood, obtained in a trial of the OX40 agonist ivuxolimab. The CDR3 reads CAISPVWTSGDNEQFF. CDR3 nucleotides: TGTGCCATCAGCCCTGTCTGGACTAGCGGGGACAATGAGCAGTTCTTC.